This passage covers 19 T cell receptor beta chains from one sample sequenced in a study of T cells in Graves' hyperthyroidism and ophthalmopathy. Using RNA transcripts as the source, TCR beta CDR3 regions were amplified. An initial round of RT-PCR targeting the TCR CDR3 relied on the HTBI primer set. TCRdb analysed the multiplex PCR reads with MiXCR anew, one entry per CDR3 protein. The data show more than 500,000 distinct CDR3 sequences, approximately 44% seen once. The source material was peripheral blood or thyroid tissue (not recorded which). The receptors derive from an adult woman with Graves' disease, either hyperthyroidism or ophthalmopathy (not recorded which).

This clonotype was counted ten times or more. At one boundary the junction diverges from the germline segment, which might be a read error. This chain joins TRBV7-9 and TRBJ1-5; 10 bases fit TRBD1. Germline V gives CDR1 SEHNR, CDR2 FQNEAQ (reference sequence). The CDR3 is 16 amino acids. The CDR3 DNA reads TGTGCCAACAGCCAGTACGGGACAGGGGGCAATCAGCCCCAGCATTTT. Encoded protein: CANSQYGTGGNQPQHF. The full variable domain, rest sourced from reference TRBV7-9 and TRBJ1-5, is DTGVSQNPRHKITKRGQNVTFRCDPISEHNRLYWYRQTLGQGPEFLTYFQNEAQLEKSRLLSDRFSAERPKGSFSTLEIQRTEQGDSAMYLCANSQYGTGGNQPQHFGDGTRLSIL.

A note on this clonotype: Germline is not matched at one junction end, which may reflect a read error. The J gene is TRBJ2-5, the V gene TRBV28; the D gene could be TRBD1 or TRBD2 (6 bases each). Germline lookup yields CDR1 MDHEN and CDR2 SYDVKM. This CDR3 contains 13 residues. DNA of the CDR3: TGTGCCAGCAGTTTAAGGGGGGAAGAGACCCATTACTTC. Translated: CASSLRGEETHYF.

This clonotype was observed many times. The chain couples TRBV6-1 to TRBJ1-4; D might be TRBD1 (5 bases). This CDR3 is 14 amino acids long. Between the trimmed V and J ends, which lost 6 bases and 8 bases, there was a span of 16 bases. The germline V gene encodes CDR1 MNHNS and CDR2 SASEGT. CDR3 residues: CASSPGGVWEKLFF. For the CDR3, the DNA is TGTGCCAGCAGCCCGGGGGGGGTTTGGGAAAAACTGTTTTTT.

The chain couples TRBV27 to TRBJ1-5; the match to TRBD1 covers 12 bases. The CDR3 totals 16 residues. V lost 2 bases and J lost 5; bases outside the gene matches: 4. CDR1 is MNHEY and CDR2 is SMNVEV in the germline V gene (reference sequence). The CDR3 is CASSLRGQGAYQPQHF. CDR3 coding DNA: TGTGCCAGCAGTTTAAGGGGACAGGGGGCGTATCAGCCCCAGCATTTT.

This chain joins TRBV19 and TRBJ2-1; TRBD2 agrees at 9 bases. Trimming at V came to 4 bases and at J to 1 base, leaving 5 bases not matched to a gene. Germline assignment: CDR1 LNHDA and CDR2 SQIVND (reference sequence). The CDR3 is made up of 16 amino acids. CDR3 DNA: TGTGCCAGTAGTAGGCCTAGCGGGAAATCCTACAATGAGCAGTTCTTC. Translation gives CASSRPSGKSYNEQFF.

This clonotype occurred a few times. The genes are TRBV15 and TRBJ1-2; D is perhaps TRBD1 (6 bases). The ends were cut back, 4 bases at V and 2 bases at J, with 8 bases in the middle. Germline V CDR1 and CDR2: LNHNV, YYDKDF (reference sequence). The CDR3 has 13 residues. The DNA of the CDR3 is TGTGCCACCAGCAAGCAGGGGAACTATGGCTACACCTTC. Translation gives CATSKQGNYGYTF.

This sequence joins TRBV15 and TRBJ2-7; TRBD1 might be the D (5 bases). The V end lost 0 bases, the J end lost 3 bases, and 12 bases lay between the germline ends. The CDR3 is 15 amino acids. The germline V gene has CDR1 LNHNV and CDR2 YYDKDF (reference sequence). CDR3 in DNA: TGTGCCACCAGCAGAGATAGACAGCCACTCTACGAGCAGTACTTC. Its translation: CATSRDRQPLYEQYF. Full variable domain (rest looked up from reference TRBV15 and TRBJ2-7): DAMVIQNPRYQVTQFGKPVTLSCSQTLNHNVMYWYQQKSSQAPKLLFHYYDKDFNNEADTPDNFQSRRPNTSFCFLDIRSPGLGDTAMYLCATSRDRQPLYEQYFGPGTRLTVT.

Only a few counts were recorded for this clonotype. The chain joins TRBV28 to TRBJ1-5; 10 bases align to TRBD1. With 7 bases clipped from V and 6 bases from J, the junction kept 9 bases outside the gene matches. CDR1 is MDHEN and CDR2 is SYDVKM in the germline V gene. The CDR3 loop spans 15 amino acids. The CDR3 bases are TGTGCCAGCACTCCCCGGGACAGGGGATTTCAGCCCCAGCATTTT. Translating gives CASTPRDRGFQPQHF.

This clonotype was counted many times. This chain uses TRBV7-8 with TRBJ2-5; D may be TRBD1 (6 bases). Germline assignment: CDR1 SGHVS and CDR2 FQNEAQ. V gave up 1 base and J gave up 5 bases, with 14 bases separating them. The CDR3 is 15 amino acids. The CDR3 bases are TGTGCCAGCAGCTTAGGAGAGGGGGTTGGGGAGACCCAGTACTTC. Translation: CASSLGEGVGETQYF.

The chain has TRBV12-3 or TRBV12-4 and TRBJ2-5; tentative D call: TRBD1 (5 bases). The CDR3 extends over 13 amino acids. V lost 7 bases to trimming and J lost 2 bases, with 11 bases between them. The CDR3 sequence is CASTVAGQETQYF. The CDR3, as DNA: TGTGCCAGCACCGTGGCAGGGCAAGAGACCCAGTACTTC.

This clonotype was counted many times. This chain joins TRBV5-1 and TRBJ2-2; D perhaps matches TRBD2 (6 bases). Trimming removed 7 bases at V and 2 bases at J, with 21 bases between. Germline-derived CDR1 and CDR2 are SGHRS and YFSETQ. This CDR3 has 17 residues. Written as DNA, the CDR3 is TGCGCCAGCGTACGTCGGGAGAAAGGAGAAAACACCGGGGAGCTGTTTTTT. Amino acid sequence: CASVRREKGENTGELFF.

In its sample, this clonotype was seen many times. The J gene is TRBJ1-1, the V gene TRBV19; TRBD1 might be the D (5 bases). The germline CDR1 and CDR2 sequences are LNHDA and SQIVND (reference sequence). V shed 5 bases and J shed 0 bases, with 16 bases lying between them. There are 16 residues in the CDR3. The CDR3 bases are TGTGCCAGTAGTGCAACCGGGACGGTGATGAACACTGAAGCTTTCTTT. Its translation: CASSATGTVMNTEAFF.

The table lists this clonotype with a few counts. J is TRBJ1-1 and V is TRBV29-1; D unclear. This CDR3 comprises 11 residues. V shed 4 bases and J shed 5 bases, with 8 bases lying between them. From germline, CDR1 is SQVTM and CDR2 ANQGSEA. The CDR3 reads CSVVEKTEAFF. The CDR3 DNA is TGCAGCGTTGTTGAGAAGACTGAAGCTTTCTTT. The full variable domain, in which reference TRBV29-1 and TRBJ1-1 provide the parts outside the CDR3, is SAVISQKPSRDICQRGTSLTIQCQVDSQVTMMFWYRQQPGQSLTLIATANQGSEATYESGFVIDKFPISRPNLTFSTLTVSNMSPEDSSIYLCSVVEKTEAFFGQGTRLTVV.

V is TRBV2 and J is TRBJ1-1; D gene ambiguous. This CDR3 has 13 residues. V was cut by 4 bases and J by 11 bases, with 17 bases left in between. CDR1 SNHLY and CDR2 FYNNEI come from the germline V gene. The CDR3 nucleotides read TGTGCCAGCAGTGTTCCAACCTCTATAGGGGCTTTCTTT. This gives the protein CASSVPTSIGAFF.

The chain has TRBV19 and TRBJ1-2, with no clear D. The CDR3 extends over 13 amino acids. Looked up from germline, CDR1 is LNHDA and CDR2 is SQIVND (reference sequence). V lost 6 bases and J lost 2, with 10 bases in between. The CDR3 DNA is TGTGCCAGTAGGATCGACGGAAACTATGGCTACACCTTC. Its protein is CASRIDGNYGYTF. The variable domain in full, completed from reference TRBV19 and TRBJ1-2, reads DGGITQSPKYLFRKEGQNVTLSCEQNLNHDAMYWYRQDPGQGLRLIYYSQIVNDFQKGDIAEGYSVSREKKESFPLTVTSAQKNPTAFYLCASRIDGNYGYTFGSGTRLTVV.

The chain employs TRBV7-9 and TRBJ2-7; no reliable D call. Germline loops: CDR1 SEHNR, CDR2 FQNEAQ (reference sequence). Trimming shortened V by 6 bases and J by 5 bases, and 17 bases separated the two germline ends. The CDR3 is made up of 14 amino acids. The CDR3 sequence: CASSSLLGENEQYF. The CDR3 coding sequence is TGTGCCAGCAGTTCACTCCTTGGCGAAAACGAGCAGTACTTC.

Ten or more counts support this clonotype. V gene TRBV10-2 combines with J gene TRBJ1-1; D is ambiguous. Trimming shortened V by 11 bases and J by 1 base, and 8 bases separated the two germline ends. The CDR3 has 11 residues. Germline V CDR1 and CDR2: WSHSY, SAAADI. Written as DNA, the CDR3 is TGCGCCGTACGGGGGAACACTGAAGCTTTCTTT. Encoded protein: CAVRGNTEAFF.

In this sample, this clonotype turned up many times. CDR3 sequence reads: CASSQVTRGVYGYTF. As DNA, the CDR3 is TGCGCCAGCAGCCAAGTGACCCGCGGGGTCTATGGCTACACCTTC. The chain uses TRBV4-1 and TRBJ1-2, with D hard to call. The CDR3 loop spans 15 amino acids. Germline CDR1 is MGHRA and CDR2 is YSYEKL. V was trimmed by 1 base and J by 4 bases, leaving 13 bases between them.

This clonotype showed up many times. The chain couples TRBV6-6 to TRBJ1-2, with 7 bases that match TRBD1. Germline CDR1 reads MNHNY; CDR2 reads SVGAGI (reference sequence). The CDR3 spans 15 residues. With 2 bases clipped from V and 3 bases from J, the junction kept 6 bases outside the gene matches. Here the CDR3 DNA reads TGTGCCAGCAGTTACGGAGACAGGGTGGACTATGGCTACACCTTC. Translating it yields CASSYGDRVDYGYTF.